This TCR beta chain was retrieved from a study of blood T cell repertoires in COVID-19. Per germline, CDR1 SNHLY and CDR2 FYNNEI. The CDR3 sequence is 15 residues long. V was pared by 0 bases and J by 4 bases, with 10 bases between. Measured with immunoSEQ multiplex PCR; TCRdb has only the in-frame clones, and not every one. The sample has about 160,000 clones; approximately 77% are singletons. The count of this clone is one. The sequence derives from a man aged 60 to 69 who had recovered from COVID-19. The sequencing input was PBMCs or T cells enriched from blood (not recorded which). The gene calls are TRBV2 and TRBJ1-3; D unclear. The CDR3 is CASSEARVEGNTIYF. CDR3 nucleotides: TGTGCCAGCAGTGAAGCCCGGGTTGAGGGAAACACCATATATTTT.